This TCR beta chain was sequenced during a study of blood T cell repertoires in COVID-19. The wider study: Researchers got acute and convalescent COVID-19 samples from the United States, Italy and Spain. T cells, B-cell-depleted T cells, or PBMCs provided the cDNA or gDNA that served as material.

Per the study methods: Using reference gene primer amplification, nucleated cell counts were estimated. The data were produced by immunoSEQ multiplex PCR, yet TCRdb's version contains in-frame clones alone and is incomplete. V, J and clone size are those of that table, while D and trimming were read from the DNA. The sample yields roughly 300,000 clones, approximately 87% seen once. The CDR3 loop spans 16 amino acids. Germline CDR1 and CDR2: LNHDA and SQIVND (reference sequence). V lost 5 bases and J 1 base, leaving 14 bases between the germline ends. This chain uses TRBV19 with TRBJ1-4; the D gene is possibly TRBD1 (6 bases). The specimen was peripheral blood. This receptor was identified in a woman in her forties or fifties who had recovered from COVID-19. CDR3 amino acids: CASSPRTGKTNEKLFF. DNA for the CDR3: TGTGCCAGTAGTCCCCGTACAGGGAAAACTAATGAAAAACTGTTTTTT.